Reported below is one T cell receptor beta chain. The antigen is undetermined. This entry is derived from a study of T cells in Graves' hyperthyroidism and ophthalmopathy. Across the study: Peripheral blood draws took place at initial diagnosis, ahead of any treatment. General study findings and limits: Among thyroid clonotypes expanded above 0.001, most also appeared in blood.

TCR beta CDR3 regions were amplified from RNA transcripts. In the first-round RT-PCR of the TCR CDR3, the HTBI primer set was used. MiXCR, applied by TCRdb to the multiplex PCR reads, yields one record per CDR3 protein. The sample yields 300,000 to 400,000 distinct CDR3 sequences, roughly 13% seen once. The trim removed 2 bases at V and 5 bases at J, leaving 6 bases unmatched. Germline V lookup: CDR1 SGHDT, CDR2 YYEEEE. The CDR3 totals 15 residues. This TCR was sampled from a woman aged 60-75 years with Graves' hyperthyroidism. The sample consisted of blood. The chain has TRBV5-6 and TRBJ2-5, with TRBD2 matching over 10 bases. The CDR3 sequence is CASSFVVAGGETQYF. In nucleotides, the CDR3 is TGTGCCAGCAGCTTTGTTGTAGCGGGAGGTGAGACCCAGTACTTC.